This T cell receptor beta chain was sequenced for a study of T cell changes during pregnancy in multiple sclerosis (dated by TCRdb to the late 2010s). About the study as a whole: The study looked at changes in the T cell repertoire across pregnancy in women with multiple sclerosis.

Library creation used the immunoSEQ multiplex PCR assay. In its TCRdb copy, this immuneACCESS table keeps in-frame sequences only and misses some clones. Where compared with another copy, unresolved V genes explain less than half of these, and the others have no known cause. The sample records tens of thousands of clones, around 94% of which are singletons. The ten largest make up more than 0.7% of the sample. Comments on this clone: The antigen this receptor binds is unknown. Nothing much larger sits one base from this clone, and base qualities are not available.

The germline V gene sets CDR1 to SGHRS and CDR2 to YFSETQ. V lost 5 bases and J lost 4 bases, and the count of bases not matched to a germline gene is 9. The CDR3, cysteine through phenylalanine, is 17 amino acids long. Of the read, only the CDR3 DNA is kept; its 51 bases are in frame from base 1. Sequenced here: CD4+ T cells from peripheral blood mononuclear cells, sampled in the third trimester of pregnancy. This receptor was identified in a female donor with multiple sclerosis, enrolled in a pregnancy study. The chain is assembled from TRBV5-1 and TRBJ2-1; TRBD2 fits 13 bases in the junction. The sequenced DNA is TGCGCCAGCAGTCCGGGCCTACTAGCGGGGGGGTACAATGAGCAGTTCTTC. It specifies CASSPGLLAGGYNEQFF.